This TCR beta chain was obtained from a study of blood T cell repertoires in COVID-19. Across the study: Sites in the United States, Italy and Spain provided acute and convalescent COVID-19 samples.

In the authors' methods: Quantification of nucleated cells was approximated via reference gene primer amplification. Profiled with immunoSEQ multiplex PCR; TCRdb holds only in-frame clones, not every one. V, J and clone size are taken as reported in that table, and D and trimming were inferred from the DNA itself. Found here are nearly 200,000 clones, almost 85% of them singletons; the top ten hold 5% to 6.5%. Sequenced sample: peripheral blood. The sequence derives from a woman aged 70-85 years with active or convalescent COVID-19.

The CDR3 is CASSLGYAREMYNEQFF. The CDR3 nucleotides read TGCGCCAGCAGCTTGGGTTACGCCCGGGAGATGTACAATGAGCAGTTCTTC. The V gene is TRBV5-1, the J gene TRBJ2-1, with a weak D call TRBD2 (6 bases). Germline V lookup: CDR1 SGHRS, CDR2 YFSETQ. There are 17 residues in the CDR3. V gave up 0 bases and J gave up 4 bases, with 17 bases separating them.